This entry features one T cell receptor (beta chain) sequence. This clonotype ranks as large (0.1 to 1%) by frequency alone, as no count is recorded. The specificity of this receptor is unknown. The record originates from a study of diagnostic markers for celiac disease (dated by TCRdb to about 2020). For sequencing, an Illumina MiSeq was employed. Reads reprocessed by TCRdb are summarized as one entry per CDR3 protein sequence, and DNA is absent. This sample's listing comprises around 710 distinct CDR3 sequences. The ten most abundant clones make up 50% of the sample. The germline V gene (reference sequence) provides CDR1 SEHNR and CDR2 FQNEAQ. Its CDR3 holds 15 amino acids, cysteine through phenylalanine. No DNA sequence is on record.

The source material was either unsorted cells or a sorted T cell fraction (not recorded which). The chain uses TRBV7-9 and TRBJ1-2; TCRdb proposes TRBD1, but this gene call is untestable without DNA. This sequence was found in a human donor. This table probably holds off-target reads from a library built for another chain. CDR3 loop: CASSHGTDFNYGYTF.